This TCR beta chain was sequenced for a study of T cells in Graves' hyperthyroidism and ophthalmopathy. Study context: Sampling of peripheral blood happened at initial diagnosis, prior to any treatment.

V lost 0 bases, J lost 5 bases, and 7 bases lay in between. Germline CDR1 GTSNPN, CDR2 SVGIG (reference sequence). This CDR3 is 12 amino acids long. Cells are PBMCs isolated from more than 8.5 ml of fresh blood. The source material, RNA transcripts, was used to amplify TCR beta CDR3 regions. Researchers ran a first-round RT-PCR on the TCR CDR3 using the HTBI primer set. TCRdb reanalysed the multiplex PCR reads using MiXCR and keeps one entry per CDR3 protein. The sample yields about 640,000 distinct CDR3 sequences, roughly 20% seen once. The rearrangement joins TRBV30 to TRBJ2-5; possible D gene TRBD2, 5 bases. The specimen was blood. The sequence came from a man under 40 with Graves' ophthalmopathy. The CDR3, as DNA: TGTGCCTGGAGTGTATTAGCGGAGACCCAGTACTTC. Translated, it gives CAWSVLAETQYF.